These 25 T cell receptor beta chains were all obtained from the same sample, sequenced in a study of post-analysis software for immune sequencing data. General study points: The five TRBV segments detected at higher frequency in patients than in controls included TRBV5-6, TRBV5-1 and TRBV20-1.

Included in the TCR beta cDNA libraries were unique molecular identifiers. TCRdb independently ran MiXCR on the PCR reads; one entry per CDR3 protein. Of hundreds of thousands of distinct CDR3 sequences listed, 25% to 30% are singletons. These TCRs' antigens remain unknown. Sequencing was performed on blood. The receptors here all came from a girl under 18 with multiple sclerosis.

This clonotype was seen more than once but under ten times. The chain recombines TRBV12-3 or TRBV12-4 with TRBJ2-3, with 7 nucleotides matching TRBD1. The CDR3 runs 14 residues. With 6 bases clipped from V and 4 bases from J, the junction kept 7 bases outside the gene matches. CDR3 protein: CASRGTVGPDTQYF. The CDR3 DNA reads TGTGCCAGCAGAGGGACAGTGGGGCCAGATACGCAGTATTTT.

J is TRBJ1-1 and V is TRBV5-6; 8 bases fit TRBD1. Germline CDR1 reads SGHDT; CDR2 reads YYEEEE. The CDR3 contains 15 residues. The ends lost 3 bases at V and 1 base at J; junction bases unmatched: 5. The CDR3 DNA sequence: TGTGCCAGCAGCTGGTTGGACAGGGAGAACACTGAAGCTTTCTTT. This encodes CASSWLDRENTEAFF.

The chain employs TRBV20-1 and TRBJ2-2; 7 bases agree with TRBD1. The CDR3 length is 14 residues. In germline, CDR1 is DFQATT, CDR2 SNEGSKA (reference sequence). Germline trimming cut 6 bases from V and 5 bases from J; bases unmatched to any gene: 9. DNA of the CDR3: TGCAGTGCCGAGAGACAGGGAAGAACCGGGGAGCTGTTTTTT. This translates into CSAERQGRTGELFF.

This clonotype was found a few times. The CDR3 DNA reads TGTGCCAGCAGTAGAAGGACTAGCGGGGGGGTATACAATGAGCAGTTCTTC. Translation gives CASSRRTSGGVYNEQFF. This chain uses TRBV6-1 with TRBJ2-1, with TRBD2 identical over 15 bases. The CDR3 totals 17 residues. The ends lost 5 bases at V and 4 bases at J; junction bases unmatched: 6. The germline CDR1 and CDR2 sequences are MNHNS and SASEGT.

The chain combines TRBV15 with TRBJ1-6; 7 nucleotides line up with TRBD1. Germline V gene data show CDR1 as LNHNV and CDR2 as YYDKDF (reference sequence). Trimming cost V 4 bases and J 9 bases; bases outside gene matches: 9. There are 15 residues in the CDR3. The CDR3 loop is CATSIDRDRFSPLHF. CDR3 nucleotides: TGTGCCACCAGCATAGACCGGGACAGATTTTCACCCCTCCACTTT.

This chain joins TRBV28 and TRBJ1-3; D gene unclear. The CDR3 extends over 16 amino acids. Germline V CDR1 and CDR2: MDHEN, SYDVKM. Trimming removed 1 base at V and 0 bases at J, with 10 bases between. DNA of the CDR3: TGTGCCAGCAGTTTATCCGCCGAAGGCTCTGGAAACACCATATATTTT. This sequence encodes CASSLSAEGSGNTIYF.

The CDR3: CSASRQSWRGSGTQFF. The CDR3, as DNA: TGCAGTGCTAGCCGGCAGTCGTGGAGGGGGAGCGGGACCCAGTTCTTC. The chain has TRBV20-1 and TRBJ2-1; D possibly corresponds to TRBD2 (7 bases). The CDR3 has 16 amino acids. Per germline, CDR1 DFQATT and CDR2 SNEGSKA (reference sequence). The V and J ends lost 3 bases and 13 bases respectively, with 28 bases between them.

About this clonotype: The junction does not match germline at one end; this may be a read error. The chain couples TRBV7-2 to TRBJ2-3; TRBD2 matches 8 bases. Germline values: CDR1 SGHTA, CDR2 FQGNSA. The CDR3 contains 12 residues. CDR3 coding DNA: TGTGCCAGTAGCTCCGGGGGGGGGACGCAGTATTTT. It translates to CASSSGGGTQYF.

The chain uses TRBV20-1 and TRBJ2-4; D is unresolved. V was clipped by 4 bases and J by 13 bases, with 26 bases between them. The CDR3 is 15 residues long. Germline lookup yields CDR1 DFQATT and CDR2 SNEGSKA (reference sequence). The chain's CDR3 is CSAISGHLAQEAQYF. As DNA, the CDR3 is TGCAGTGCTATTTCAGGCCACCTGGCTCAAGAGGCCCAGTACTTC.

This clonotype came up a few times. This sequence joins TRBV2 and TRBJ1-2; no definite D call. Germline V lookup: CDR1 SNHLY, CDR2 FYNNEI. V shed 9 bases and J shed 2 bases, with 10 bases lying between them. The CDR3 covers 12 residues. The CDR3 DNA reads as TGTGCCAGTAGGCAGTCAAACTATGGCTACACCTTC. This codes for CASRQSNYGYTF.

This rearrangement joins TRBV7-2 to TRBJ1-4; D might be TRBD1 (6 bases). This CDR3 is 14 amino acids long. Trimming cost V 5 bases and J 7 bases, with 14 bases left between them. The germline gives CDR1 SGHTA, CDR2 FQGNSA. The CDR3 is CASSQRTDREKLFF. In nucleotides, the CDR3 is TGTGCCAGCAGCCAAAGGACAGATCGTGAAAAACTGTTTTTT. The variable domain in full, with the rest retrieved from reference TRBV7-2 and TRBJ1-4, is GAGVSQSPSNKVTEKGKDVELRCDPISGHTALYWYRQSLGQGLEFLIYFQGNSAPDKSGLPSDRFSAERTGGSVSTLTIQRTQQEDSAVYLCASSQRTDREKLFFGSGTQLSVL.

A few counts support this clonotype. The chain carries TRBV5-1 and TRBJ1-1; no reliable D call. V was pared by 0 bases and J by 0 bases, with 12 bases between. CDR1 is SGHRS, CDR2 YFSETQ, per germline. There are 16 residues in the CDR3. The DNA for the CDR3 is TGCGCCAGCAGCTTGGCCTGGGCAGCTATGAACACTGAAGCTTTCTTT. Protein: CASSLAWAAMNTEAFF.

The chain employs TRBV5-1 and TRBJ2-3, with 7 bases that match TRBD1. CDR3 length: 17 amino acids. Trimming cost V 0 bases and J 0 bases; bases outside gene matches: 7. Germline assignment: CDR1 SGHRS and CDR2 YFSETQ. The CDR3 here is CASSLARDRSSTDTQYF. The CDR3 coding sequence is TGCGCCAGCAGCTTGGCTCGGGACAGATCTAGCACAGATACGCAGTATTTT.

This chain joins TRBV4-3 and TRBJ2-1, with D hard to call. Per germline, CDR1 LGHNA and CDR2 YSLEER. The CDR3 is 16 amino acids. Trimming shortened V by 4 bases and J by 8 bases, and 21 bases separated the two germline ends. CDR3 in amino acids: CASSPQDAAPEYEQFF. The CDR3 bases are TGCGCCAGCAGCCCCCAAGACGCGGCCCCAGAGTATGAGCAGTTCTTC.

This clonotype was seen many times. The J gene is TRBJ2-3, the V gene TRBV29-1; either TRBD1 or TRBD2 may supply D (5 bases each). Per the germline V gene, CDR1 is SQVTM and CDR2 is ANQGSEA. This CDR3 has 14 amino acids. V was shortened by 4 bases and J by 7 bases, with 18 bases between the two germline ends. Here the CDR3 DNA reads TGCAGCGTTGGAACGGGACCGGGGTACAATACGCAGTATTTT. This translates into CSVGTGPGYNTQYF.

This clonotype was counted between two and nine times. The chain carries TRBV10-3 and TRBJ2-1; a weak D match, TRBD2 (6 bases). CDR1 ENHRY and CDR2 SYGVKD come from the germline V gene. The CDR3 covers 14 residues. Trimming removed 7 bases at V and 5 bases at J, with 15 bases between. CDR3 nucleotide sequence: TGTGCCATCAACCTGGGACTGGAGAACAATGAGCAGTTCTTC. Its protein product is CAINLGLENNEQFF.

This clonotype came up many times. The gene calls are TRBV3-1 and TRBJ2-7; D might be TRBD2 (6 bases). The germline V gene has CDR1 LGHDT and CDR2 YNNKEL (reference sequence). Trimming shortened V by 9 bases and J by 3 bases, and 9 bases separated the two germline ends. The CDR3 is 11 residues long. DNA of the CDR3: TGTGCCAGTAGCGGAAGCTACGAGCAGTACTTC. Amino acid sequence: CASSGSYEQYF.

The chain employs TRBV2 and TRBJ2-7; unclear D gene. The CDR3 is 12 amino acids. Trimming cost V 0 bases and J 8 bases, with 8 bases left between them. Germline V gives CDR1 SNHLY, CDR2 FYNNEI. CDR3 DNA sequence: TGTGCCAGCAGTGAAGCACCCTCGAAGCAGTACTTC. This codes for CASSEAPSKQYF.

Comment on this clonotype: An end of the junction does not agree with germline; a read error may underlie this. This rearrangement joins TRBV5-1 to TRBJ1-1, with a tentative D call TRBD1 (5 bases). There are 14 residues in the CDR3. Per the germline V gene, CDR1 is SGHRS and CDR2 is YFSETQ. This CDR3 reads CASSLAGTNAEAFF. The CDR3 DNA is TGCGCCAGCAGCTTGGCAGGGACGAACGCTGAAGCTTTCTTT.

This sequence joins TRBV20-1 and TRBJ2-1; the D gene is possibly TRBD2 (6 bases). The ends were cut back, 6 bases at V and 0 bases at J, with 12 bases in the middle. CDR1 DFQATT and CDR2 SNEGSKA come from the germline V gene (reference sequence). The CDR3 spans 14 residues. CDR3 coding DNA: TGCAGTGCCCTTGGGAGGTTCTCCTACAATGAGCAGTTCTTC. Its translation: CSALGRFSYNEQFF.

A few counts support this clonotype. The chain uses TRBV5-5 and TRBJ1-5; 7 bases fit TRBD1. Germline V gene data show CDR1 as SGHKS and CDR2 as YYEKEE (reference sequence). The CDR3 loop spans 14 amino acids. Trimming removed 4 bases from V and 6 bases from J; junction bases left unmatched: 7. CDR3 protein: CASSVTGEAQPQHF. The CDR3 coding sequence is TGTGCCAGCAGCGTCACAGGGGAGGCTCAGCCCCAGCATTTT.

This clonotype was detected a few times. The J gene is TRBJ2-1, the V gene TRBV18; D could derive from TRBD1 or TRBD2 (6 bases each). The length of the CDR3 is 16 residues. Trimming pared 3 bases from V and 8 bases from J, leaving 20 bases between. Looked up from germline, CDR1 is KGHSH and CDR2 is LQKENI. The chain's CDR3 is CASSPGGQGGLHEQFF. The CDR3 coding sequence is TGTGCCAGCTCACCGGGGGGCCAGGGCGGGCTGCATGAGCAGTTCTTC.

The chain recombines TRBV13 with TRBJ1-4, with 7 bases that match TRBD1. The CDR3 length is 17 residues. Germline V gene data show CDR1 as PRHDT and CDR2 as FYEKMQ (reference sequence). The junction had 17 bases not matched to a gene; V was cut back by 5 bases and J by 8 bases. The CDR3 region is CASSPNRGRTVREKLFF. The CDR3 DNA follows: TGTGCCAGCAGCCCTAACAGGGGTCGTACGGTTCGCGAAAAACTGTTTTTT.

This clonotype has more than one count but fewer than ten. This sequence joins TRBV29-1 and TRBJ2-1, with D unclear. Germline V gene data show CDR1 as SQVTM and CDR2 as ANQGSEA. V lost 6 bases, J lost 2 bases, and 8 bases lay in between. The CDR3 contains 12 residues. The CDR3 sequence: CSVHLTYNEQFF. The CDR3 DNA follows: TGCAGCGTCCACCTAACCTACAATGAGCAGTTCTTC.

The rearrangement links TRBV7-2 to TRBJ2-5; 8 bases are a match to TRBD2. From germline, CDR1 is SGHTA and CDR2 FQGNSA. Trimming cost V 5 bases and J 5 bases; bases outside gene matches: 7. The CDR3 runs 14 residues. CDR3 DNA sequence: TGTGCCAGCAGCCCAAGGTCGGGGGGGGAGACCCAGTACTTC. This sequence encodes CASSPRSGGETQYF.